Listed below are T cell receptor beta chains from one sample, sequenced in a study of blood T cell repertoires in COVID-19. Here immunoSEQ multiplex PCR was the method, and the copy in TCRdb shows in-frame clones only, minus some. Here the sample spans more than 85,000 clones, more than 75% being singletons. Source material: peripheral blood. These receptors originate from a man at least 80 years old with acute or convalescent COVID-19. CDR3s include the opening cysteine and the closing phenylalanine or tryptophan. D genes are given only for firm matches. Clone size is given for some rows only: seen once, a few or many times, or a class if the clone is expanded.

V gene: TRBV5-6; D gene: -; J gene: TRBJ2-5; clone size: -; CDR3 protein: CASSLGGSSQETQYF; CDR3 DNA: TGTGCCAGCAGCTTAGGCGGCAGCTCCCAAGAGACCCAGTACTTC
V gene: TRBV9; D gene: TRBD2; J gene: TRBJ2-5; clone size: -; CDR3 protein: CASSVGKRAGGAQETQYF; CDR3 DNA: TGTGCCAGCAGCGTCGGTAAAAGGGCGGGGGGCGCCCAAGAGACCCAGTACTTC
V gene: TRBV6-5; D gene: -; J gene: TRBJ1-2; clone size: -; CDR3 protein: CASATDRTFYGYTF; CDR3 DNA: TGTGCCAGCGCAACTGACAGGACCTTCTATGGCTACACCTTC
V gene: TRBV28; D gene: -; J gene: TRBJ1-2; clone size: -; CDR3 protein: CASSLMLGQGASGYTF; CDR3 DNA: TGTGCCAGCAGTTTAATGTTGGGGCAGGGTGCATCTGGCTACACCTTC
V gene: TRBV2; D gene: -; J gene: TRBJ1-3; clone size: -; CDR3 protein: CASNPRHRSGNTIYF; CDR3 DNA: TGTGCCAGCAACCCACGACACCGCTCTGGAAACACCATATATTTT
V gene: TRBV30; D gene: TRBD1; J gene: TRBJ2-7; clone size: once; CDR3 protein: CAWSVGTGDYEQYF; CDR3 DNA: TGTGCCTGGAGTGTAGGGACAGGGGATTACGAGCAGTACTTC
V gene: TRBV6-2/TRBV6-3; D gene: TRBD2; J gene: TRBJ2-1; clone size: -; CDR3 protein: CASSRRGGLYNEQFF; CDR3 DNA: TGTGCCAGCAGCCGCCGGGGGGGATTATACAATGAGCAGTTCTTC
V gene: TRBV27; D gene: TRBD1; J gene: TRBJ2-1; clone size: -; CDR3 protein: CASSLSQGAWSEQFF; CDR3 DNA: TGTGCCAGCAGTTTATCACAGGGGGCATGGAGTGAGCAGTTCTTC
V gene: TRBV5-1; D gene: TRBD1; J gene: TRBJ2-7; clone size: few; CDR3 protein: CASSRTGPPYEQYF; CDR3 DNA: TGCGCCAGCAGCCGGACAGGGCCGCCCTACGAGCAGTACTTC
V gene: TRBV4-1; D gene: TRBD1; J gene: TRBJ2-7; clone size: few; CDR3 protein: CASSHARTGGSEQYF; CDR3 DNA: TGCGCCAGCAGCCACGCACGGACAGGGGGCTCCGAGCAGTACTTC
V gene: TRBV2; D gene: -; J gene: TRBJ2-7; clone size: -; CDR3 protein: CASSFSSYEQYF; CDR3 DNA: TGTGCCAGCAGTTTTTCATCCTACGAGCAGTACTTC
V gene: TRBV5-1; D gene: TRBD1; J gene: TRBJ1-4; clone size: -; CDR3 protein: CASSLASGTDNEKLFF; CDR3 DNA: TGCGCCAGCAGCTTGGCCTCAGGGACAGATAATGAAAAACTGTTTTTT
V gene: TRBV5-1; D gene: -; J gene: TRBJ1-4; clone size: -; CDR3 protein: CASSLVPGGDEKLFF; CDR3 DNA: TGCGCCAGCAGCTTGGTTCCCGGCGGAGATGAAAAACTGTTTTTT
V gene: TRBV6-6; D gene: -; J gene: TRBJ2-3; clone size: -; CDR3 protein: CASRARPRDTQYF; CDR3 DNA: TGTGCCAGCAGGGCCAGGCCCCGAGATACGCAGTATTTT
V gene: TRBV6-6; D gene: TRBD1; J gene: TRBJ1-5; clone size: -; CDR3 protein: CASRGTGANQPQHF; CDR3 DNA: TGTGCCAGCAGAGGGACAGGGGCTAATCAGCCCCAGCATTTT
V gene: TRBV28; D gene: -; J gene: TRBJ2-2; clone size: -; CDR3 protein: CASTAGFTGELFF; CDR3 DNA: TGTGCCAGCACCGCGGGGTTCACCGGGGAGCTGTTTTTT
V gene: TRBV6-1; D gene: TRBD2; J gene: TRBJ2-3; clone size: -; CDR3 protein: CASSEAERGGADTQYF; CDR3 DNA: TGTGCCAGCAGTGAAGCTGAGCGGGGGGGCGCAGATACGCAGTATTTT
V gene: TRBV7-7; D gene: -; J gene: TRBJ2-5; clone size: -; CDR3 protein: CASQARDSTQETQYF; CDR3 DNA: TGTGCTAGCCAAGCCCGCGACAGTACACAAGAGACCCAGTACTTC
V gene: TRBV5-1; D gene: TRBD2; J gene: TRBJ2-5; clone size: -; CDR3 protein: CASSLGLAETQYF; CDR3 DNA: TGCGCCAGCAGCTTGGGACTAGCTGAGACCCAGTACTTC
V gene: TRBV29-1; D gene: TRBD1; J gene: TRBJ1-1; clone size: -; CDR3 protein: CSVVRGLGTEAFF; CDR3 DNA: TGCAGCGTTGTAAGGGGGCTGGGCACTGAAGCTTTCTTT
V gene: TRBV15; D gene: -; J gene: TRBJ2-7; clone size: few; CDR3 protein: CATSRGSSTYEQYF; CDR3 DNA: TGTGCCACCAGCAGGGGGAGTTCCACCTACGAGCAGTACTTC
V gene: TRBV20-1; D gene: -; J gene: TRBJ2-2; clone size: -; CDR3 protein: CSASAGLATGELFF; CDR3 DNA: TGCAGTGCTAGTGCGGGTTTAGCCACCGGGGAGCTGTTTTTT
V gene: TRBV28; D gene: TRBD2; J gene: TRBJ2-3; clone size: -; CDR3 protein: CASSQTSGGTDTQYF; CDR3 DNA: TGTGCCAGCAGTCAGACTAGCGGAGGCACAGATACGCAGTATTTT
V gene: TRBV4-1; D gene: -; J gene: TRBJ2-1; clone size: few; CDR3 protein: CASSQTRWNEQFF; CDR3 DNA: TGCGCCAGCAGCCAAACTAGGTGGAATGAGCAGTTCTTC
V gene: TRBV6-5; D gene: TRBD2; J gene: TRBJ2-3; clone size: -; CDR3 protein: CASSLGGGNRDTQYF; CDR3 DNA: TGTGCCAGCAGCCTCGGGGGGGGAAACCGAGATACGCAGTATTTT
V gene: TRBV6-6; D gene: TRBD2; J gene: TRBJ2-1; clone size: -; CDR3 protein: CASRTGGTTYNEQFF; CDR3 DNA: TGTGCCAGCAGAACGGGCGGGACTACCTACAATGAGCAGTTCTTC
V gene: TRBV3-1/TRBV3-2; D gene: -; J gene: TRBJ2-7; clone size: -; CDR3 protein: CASSQGAEQYF; CDR3 DNA: TGTGCCAGCAGCCAAGGAGCCGAGCAGTACTTC
V gene: TRBV10-1; D gene: -; J gene: TRBJ1-1; clone size: -; CDR3 protein: CASSSTLNTEAFF; CDR3 DNA: TGCGCCAGCAGTTCGACACTGAACACTGAAGCTTTCTTT
V gene: TRBV4-1; D gene: -; J gene: TRBJ1-1; clone size: -; CDR3 protein: CASSQDDTSTEAFF; CDR3 DNA: TGCGCCAGCAGCCAAGACGACACATCCACTGAAGCTTTCTTT
V gene: TRBV7-2; D gene: TRBD2; J gene: TRBJ2-7; clone size: -; CDR3 protein: CASSLGLAGVYEQYF; CDR3 DNA: TGTGCCAGCAGCTTGGGACTAGCGGGAGTCTACGAGCAGTACTTC
V gene: TRBV28; D gene: TRBD1; J gene: TRBJ2-7; clone size: -; CDR3 protein: CASTRDSYEQYF; CDR3 DNA: TGTGCCAGCACCCGGGACAGCTACGAGCAGTACTTC
V gene: TRBV7-8; D gene: TRBD1; J gene: TRBJ1-5; clone size: -; CDR3 protein: CASSLAQGGYQPQHF; CDR3 DNA: TGTGCCAGCAGCTTAGCGCAAGGGGGCTATCAGCCCCAGCATTTT
V gene: TRBV7-2; D gene: -; J gene: TRBJ1-2; clone size: -; CDR3 protein: CASSNPRLYSSYGYTF; CDR3 DNA: TGTGCCAGCAGCAACCCCCGTTTGTATAGTAGCTATGGCTACACCTTC
V gene: TRBV7-6; D gene: -; J gene: TRBJ2-6; clone size: -; CDR3 protein: CASSSSSGSGANVLTF; CDR3 DNA: TGTGCCAGCAGCTCTTCAAGCGGCTCTGGGGCCAACGTCCTGACTTTC
V gene: TRBV7-2; D gene: -; J gene: TRBJ2-6; clone size: -; CDR3 protein: CASSTGSTGANVLTF; CDR3 DNA: TGTGCCAGCAGCACAGGGAGTACCGGGGCCAACGTCCTGACTTTC
V gene: TRBV27; D gene: TRBD2; J gene: TRBJ2-3; clone size: -; CDR3 protein: CASSSPKTSGRTDTQYF; CDR3 DNA: TGTGCCAGCAGTTCACCGAAGACTAGCGGGAGGACAGATACGCAGTATTTT